This T cell receptor (beta chain) was found in a study of T cell responses to AZD1222 COVID-19 vaccine. Notes on the study in general: Repertoires were obtained only post-peak T cell response.

The assay was immunoSEQ multiplex PCR, and TCRdb's table has in-frame clones only and misses some. There are about 150,000 clones in the sample; roughly nine tenths occur only once, and approximately 5.1% lies in the top ten. From germline, CDR1 is KGHSH and CDR2 LQKENI. Trimming cost V 2 bases and J 6 bases, with 10 bases left between them. The CDR3 is 14 amino acids. With regard to this clone: Its specificity is not known.

V usage is TRBV18 and J usage is TRBJ1-4; D is unresolved. This sequence was found in an adult in good health. This material consisted of peripheral blood, taken on day 0 of AZD1222 vaccination. CDR3 nucleotide sequence: TGTGCCAGCTCACCAGACCGATATTATGAAAAACTGTTTTTT. It translates to CASSPDRYYEKLFF.